This T cell receptor (beta chain) is drawn from a study of T cells in Graves' hyperthyroidism and ophthalmopathy. Broader study findings: The model foresaw ophthalmopathy a median about 6.5 months prior to onset. Through a model of 13 V-J features, ophthalmopathy was separated from stable hyperthyroidism.

This clonotype was seen repeatedly, ten times or more. Its antigen is not identified. Germline V gene data show CDR1 as SGHRS and CDR2 as YFSETQ. The CDR3 totals 14 residues. V was clipped by 4 bases and J by 5 bases; unmatched bases: 5. Amplification targeted TCR beta CDR3 regions from RNA transcripts. The HTBI primer set drove a first-round RT-PCR of the TCR CDR3. TCRdb reprocessed the multiplex PCR reads with MiXCR, giving one entry per CDR3 protein. The table has approximately 630,000 distinct CDR3 sequences, around 15% seen once. Thyroid ultrasound and orbital computed tomography, with clinical symptoms and serum thyroxine and TRAb, informed diagnoses.

This TCR was sampled from a woman aged 25-40 years with Graves' hyperthyroidism. V is TRBV5-1 and J is TRBJ2-7; TRBD2 agrees at 11 bases. Sample: blood. DNA of the CDR3: TGCGCCAGCAGCGAACTAGCGGGAGTCCACGAGCAGTACTTC. It translates to CASSELAGVHEQYF.